These 14 T cell receptor beta chains came from one sample sequenced in a study of T cell repertoires in cytomegalovirus infection. No antigen has been identified for these receptors. TCRdb independently ran MiXCR on the reads; one entry per CDR3 protein. The sample contains about 74,000 distinct CDR3 sequences, 25% to 30% of which appear only once. The source was CD8+ T cells from cultured PBMCs, collected from culture after CMV antigen stimulation. The receptors here all came from a human donor in good health (CMV status not recorded). Some clones in this sample may be carry-over from other donors' samples.

In its sample, this clonotype was seen once. The CDR3 spells CASSLTAGMRYSQFF. Here the CDR3 DNA reads TGTGCCAGCAGTTTAACTGCAGGAATGAGGTACAGCCAGTTCTTC. The V and J genes are TRBV27 and TRBJ2-1, with D unresolved. V was cut by 2 bases and J by 13 bases, with 21 bases left in between. Germline V gene lookup returns CDR1 MNHEY and CDR2 SMNVEV (reference sequence). The length of the CDR3 is 15 residues.

The genes are TRBV11-2 and TRBJ2-2, with TRBD2 matching 7 bases. CDR3 length: 16 amino acids. Germline V gene sequence: CDR1 SGHAT, CDR2 FQNNGV. J gave up 5 bases and V 5 bases, and 11 bases lay outside the gene matches. The DNA for the CDR3 is TGTGCCAGCAGCCCCCTGGGGACTATATGGACCGGGGAGCTGTTTTTT. Protein: CASSPLGTIWTGELFF.

This clonotype was counted a few times. The chain links TRBV5-6 to TRBJ1-1, with D hard to call. Trimming pared 4 bases from V and 4 bases from J, leaving 11 bases between. CDR3 length: 13 amino acids. Germline CDR1 and CDR2: SGHDT and YYEEEE. The CDR3 DNA sequence: TGTGCCAGCAGCCTGAGAGGACTCACTGAAGCTTTCTTT. Its translation: CASSLRGLTEAFF. The full variable domain, its missing parts supplied by reference TRBV5-6 and TRBJ1-1, is DAGVTQSPTHLIKTRGQQVTLRCSPKSGHDTVSWYQQALGQGPQFIFQYYEEEERQRGNFPDRFSGHQFPNYSSELNVNALLLGDSALYLCASSLRGLTEAFFGQGTRLTVV.

The genes are TRBV7-9 and TRBJ1-2; D uncertain. In germline, CDR1 is SEHNR, CDR2 FQNEAQ (reference sequence). The CDR3 extends over 13 amino acids. Trimming removed 5 bases from V and 2 bases from J, with 9 bases in between. CDR3 DNA: TGTGCCAGCAGCCTGACACCGAACTATGGCTACACCTTC. Translated: CASSLTPNYGYTF.

Details on this clonotype: The junction and the germline gene differ at one end; a read error may be behind it. V is TRBV13 and J is TRBJ2-3, with 7 bases matching TRBD1. The germline gives CDR1 PRHDT, CDR2 FYEKMQ (reference sequence). The CDR3 consists of 11 residues. The CDR3 is CASSGRQGQHF. CDR3 nucleotides: TGTGCCAGCAGCGGACGCCAGGGACAGCACTTT.

The rearrangement links TRBV2 to TRBJ2-7, with D possibly being TRBD1 (5 bases). The CDR3 is made up of 14 amino acids. The ends were cut back, 3 bases at V and 6 bases at J, with 15 bases in the middle. Germline V gene lookup returns CDR1 SNHLY and CDR2 FYNNEI. The chain's CDR3 is CASSEGQVAIEQYF. CDR3 in DNA: TGTGCCAGCAGTGAGGGGCAGGTAGCAATCGAGCAGTACTTC.

This clonotype was found a few times. This sequence joins TRBV27 and TRBJ1-2; no clear D. Germline CDR1 MNHEY, CDR2 SMNVEV (reference sequence). V was cut by 4 bases and J by 8 bases, with 11 bases left in between. The CDR3 consists of 12 residues. The CDR3 DNA follows: TGTGCCAGCAGTTCCCGACTAGGAGGCTACACCTTC. Encoded protein: CASSSRLGGYTF.

This chain joins TRBV12-3 or TRBV12-4 and TRBJ1-4; 9 positions agree with TRBD1. V lost 5 bases, J lost 5 bases, and 6 bases stayed unmatched. This CDR3 has 15 residues. This chain's CDR3 is CASSQRQGGNEKLFF. Here the CDR3 DNA reads TGTGCCAGCAGTCAAAGACAGGGGGGAAATGAAAAACTGTTTTTT.

Many counts were recorded for this clonotype. The chain links TRBV7-2 to TRBJ1-1; perhaps TRBD1 as D (5 bases). CDR3 length equals 14 residues. Germline values: CDR1 SGHTA, CDR2 FQGNSA. With 4 bases removed from V and 5 bases from J, the gap between germline ends came to 14 bases. CDR3 sequence: CASSWTGGSTEAFF. The CDR3 bases are TGTGCCAGCAGCTGGACGGGGGGAAGTACTGAAGCTTTCTTT.

This clonotype was seen repeatedly, ten times or more. The rearrangement joins TRBV12-3 or TRBV12-4 to TRBJ2-5; 14 bases map to TRBD2. The CDR3 loop spans 16 amino acids. The V gene end was trimmed by 8 bases and the J gene end by 4 bases; junction bases not matched to a gene: 9. This CDR3 reads CASLGTSGSKGETQYF. The DNA of the CDR3 is TGTGCCAGCCTCGGGACTAGCGGGAGTAAAGGAGAGACCCAGTACTTC.

The rearrangement joins TRBV12-3 or TRBV12-4 to TRBJ2-4; D call uncertain. The CDR3 is 14 amino acids. V was shortened by 1 base and J by 8 bases, with 12 bases between the two germline ends. CDR3 nucleotide sequence: TGTGCCAGCAGTTTAGGGTTAATTAAGGACATTCAGTACTTC. Amino acids: CASSLGLIKDIQYF.

The chain joins TRBV27 to TRBJ1-5; D not resolved. Germline values: CDR1 MNHEY, CDR2 SMNVEV (reference sequence). There are 15 residues in the CDR3. The ends were cut back, 2 bases at V and 0 bases at J, with 8 bases in the middle. The CDR3: CASSLSLHSNQPQHF. As DNA, the CDR3 is TGTGCCAGCAGTTTAAGTCTCCATAGCAATCAGCCCCAGCATTTT.

This clonotype has ten or more counts. The chain joins TRBV7-9 to TRBJ2-2; 10 bases fit TRBD2. Per germline, CDR1 SEHNR and CDR2 FQNEAQ (reference sequence). The CDR3 runs to 15 residues. V dropped 5 bases and J dropped 9; count of bases not matched to a gene: 9. The CDR3 DNA reads as TGTGCCAGCAGCCGAGAGGGGACTAGCGCCCGGGAGCTGTTTTTT. It codes for CASSREGTSARELFF.

V usage is TRBV2 and J usage is TRBJ2-7; 8 bases are a match to TRBD1. Looked up from germline, CDR1 is SNHLY and CDR2 is FYNNEI. The CDR3 sequence is 13 residues long. The V and J ends lost 6 bases and 5 bases, in that order; junction bases with no gene match: 6. The CDR3 DNA follows: TGTGCCAGCAGCAGGACAGGGTCCAACGAGCAGTACTTC. Translation: CASSRTGSNEQYF.